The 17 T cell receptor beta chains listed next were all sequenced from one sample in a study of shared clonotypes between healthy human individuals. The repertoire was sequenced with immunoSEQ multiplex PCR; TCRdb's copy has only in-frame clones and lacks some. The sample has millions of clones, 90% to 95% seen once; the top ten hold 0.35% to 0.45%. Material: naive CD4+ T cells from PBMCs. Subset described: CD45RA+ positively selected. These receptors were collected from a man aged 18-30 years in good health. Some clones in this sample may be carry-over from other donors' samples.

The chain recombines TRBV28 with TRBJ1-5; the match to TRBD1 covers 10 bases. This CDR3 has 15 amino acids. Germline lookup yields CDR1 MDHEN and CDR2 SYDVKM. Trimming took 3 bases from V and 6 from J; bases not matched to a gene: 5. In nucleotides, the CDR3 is TGTGCCAGCAGTTTTGAGACAGGGGGCATTCAGCCCCAGCATTTT. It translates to CASSFETGGIQPQHF.

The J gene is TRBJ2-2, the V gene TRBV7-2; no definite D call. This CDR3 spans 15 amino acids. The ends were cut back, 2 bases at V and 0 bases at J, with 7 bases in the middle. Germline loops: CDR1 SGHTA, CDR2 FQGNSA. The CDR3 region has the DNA TGTGCCAGCAGCTTAACAGCGACGAACACCGGGGAGCTGTTTTTT. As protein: CASSLTATNTGELFF. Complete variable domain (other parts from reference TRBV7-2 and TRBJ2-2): GAGVSQSPSNKVTEKGKDVELRCDPISGHTALYWYRQSLGQGLEFLIYFQGNSAPDKSGLPSDRFSAERTGGSVSTLTIQRTQQEDSAVYLCASSLTATNTGELFFGEGSRLTVL.

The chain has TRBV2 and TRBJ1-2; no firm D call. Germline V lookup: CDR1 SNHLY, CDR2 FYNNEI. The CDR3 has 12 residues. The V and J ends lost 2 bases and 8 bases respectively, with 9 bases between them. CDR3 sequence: CASSENSQGYTF. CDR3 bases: TGTGCCAGCAGTGAAAACTCTCAGGGCTACACCTTC.

CDR3 residues: CASSSGTSGFSYNEQFF. Here the CDR3 DNA reads TGTGCCAGCAGCTCCGGGACTAGCGGTTTCTCCTACAATGAGCAGTTCTTC. The V call is TRBV11-3, the J call TRBJ2-1; 11 bases are shared with TRBD2. V lost 4 bases and J lost 0; bases outside the gene matches: 5. The CDR3 has 17 amino acids. The germline CDR1 and CDR2 sequences are SGHNT and YENEEA.

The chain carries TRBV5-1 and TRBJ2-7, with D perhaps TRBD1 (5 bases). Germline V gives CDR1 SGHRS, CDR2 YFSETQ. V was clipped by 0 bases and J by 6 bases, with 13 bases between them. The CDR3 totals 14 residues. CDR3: CASSLAQDGFEQYF. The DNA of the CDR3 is TGCGCCAGCAGCTTGGCACAGGATGGTTTCGAGCAGTACTTC.

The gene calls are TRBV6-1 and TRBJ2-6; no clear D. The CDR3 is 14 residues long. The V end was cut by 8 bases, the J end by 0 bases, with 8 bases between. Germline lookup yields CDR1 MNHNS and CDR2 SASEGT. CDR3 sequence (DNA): TGTGCCAGCCTGAGGCGCTCTGGGGCCAACGTCCTGACTTTC. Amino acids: CASLRRSGANVLTF.

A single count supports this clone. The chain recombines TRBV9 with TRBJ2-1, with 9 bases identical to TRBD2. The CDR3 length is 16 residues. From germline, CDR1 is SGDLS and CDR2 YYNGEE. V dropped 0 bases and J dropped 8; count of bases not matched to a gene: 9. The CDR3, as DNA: TGTGCCAGCAGCGTAGGTTATGGCGGGAGGGAAGATGAGCAGTTCTTC. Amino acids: CASSVGYGGREDEQFF. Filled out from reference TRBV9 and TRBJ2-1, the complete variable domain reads DSGVTQTPKHLITATGQRVTLRCSPRSGDLSVYWYQQSLDQGLQFLIQYYNGEERAKGNILERFSAQQFPDLHSELNLSSLELGDSALYFCASSVGYGGREDEQFFGPGTRLTVL.

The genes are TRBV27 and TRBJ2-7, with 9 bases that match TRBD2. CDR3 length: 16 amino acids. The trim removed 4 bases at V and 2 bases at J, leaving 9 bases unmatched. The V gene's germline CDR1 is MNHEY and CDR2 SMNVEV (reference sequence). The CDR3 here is CASSSSGTVFTYEQYF. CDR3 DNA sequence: TGTGCCAGCAGTTCTAGCGGGACGGTGTTCACCTACGAGCAGTACTTC.

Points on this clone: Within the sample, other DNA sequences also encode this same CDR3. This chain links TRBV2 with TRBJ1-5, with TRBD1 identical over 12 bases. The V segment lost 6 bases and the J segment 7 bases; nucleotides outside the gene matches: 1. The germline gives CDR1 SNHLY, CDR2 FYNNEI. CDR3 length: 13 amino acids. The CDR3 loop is CASSGTGGQPQHF. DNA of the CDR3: TGTGCCAGCAGCGGGACAGGGGGCCAGCCCCAGCATTTT.

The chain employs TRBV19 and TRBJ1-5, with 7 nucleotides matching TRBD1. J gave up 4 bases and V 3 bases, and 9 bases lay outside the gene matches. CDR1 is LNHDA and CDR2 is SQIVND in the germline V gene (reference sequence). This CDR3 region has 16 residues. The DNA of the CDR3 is TGTGCCAGTAGTATGGGCAGGGGGTACCAGAATCAGCCCCAGCATTTT. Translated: CASSMGRGYQNQPQHF.

The CDR3 is CASSLGGAGGFYEQYF. The CDR3, as DNA: TGTGCCAGCAGCTTGGGAGGGGCGGGAGGCTTCTACGAGCAGTACTTC. The chain joins TRBV5-4 to TRBJ2-7; 8 positions match TRBD2. V lost 0 bases, J lost 3 bases, and 8 bases stayed unmatched. This CDR3 region has 16 residues. Germline V gene sequence: CDR1 SGHNT, CDR2 YYREEE (reference sequence).

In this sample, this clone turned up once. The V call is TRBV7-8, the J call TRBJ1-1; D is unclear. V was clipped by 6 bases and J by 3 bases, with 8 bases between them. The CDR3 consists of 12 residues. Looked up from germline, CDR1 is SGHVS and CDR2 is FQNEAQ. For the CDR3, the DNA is TGTGCCAGCAGTGGAGGGCACACTGAAGCTTTCTTT. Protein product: CASSGGHTEAFF.

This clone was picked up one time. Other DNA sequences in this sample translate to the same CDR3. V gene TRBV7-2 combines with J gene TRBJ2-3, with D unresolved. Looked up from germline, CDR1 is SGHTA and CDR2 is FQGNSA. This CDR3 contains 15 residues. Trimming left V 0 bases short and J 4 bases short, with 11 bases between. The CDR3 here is CASSLARNSPDTQYF. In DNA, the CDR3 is TGTGCCAGCAGCTTAGCGCGTAACTCCCCAGATACGCAGTATTTT.

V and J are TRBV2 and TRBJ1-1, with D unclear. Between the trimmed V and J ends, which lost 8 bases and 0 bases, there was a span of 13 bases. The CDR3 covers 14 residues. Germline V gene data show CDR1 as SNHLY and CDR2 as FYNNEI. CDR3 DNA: TGTGCCAGCTTGGCCGCCCGGTTGAACACTGAAGCTTTCTTT. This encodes CASLAARLNTEAFF.

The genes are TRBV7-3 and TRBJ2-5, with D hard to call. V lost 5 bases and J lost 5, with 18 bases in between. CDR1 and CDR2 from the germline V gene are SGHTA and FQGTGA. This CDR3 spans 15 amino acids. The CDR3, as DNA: TGTGCCAGCAGCCCACAGCCCGGAGTGGTGGAGACCCAGTACTTC. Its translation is CASSPQPGVVETQYF.

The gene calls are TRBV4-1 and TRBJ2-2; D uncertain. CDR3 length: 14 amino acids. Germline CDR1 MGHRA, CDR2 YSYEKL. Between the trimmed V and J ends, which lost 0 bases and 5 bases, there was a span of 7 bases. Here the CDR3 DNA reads TGCGCCAGCAGCCAAGATATGGTGACCGGGGAGCTGTTTTTT. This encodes CASSQDMVTGELFF.

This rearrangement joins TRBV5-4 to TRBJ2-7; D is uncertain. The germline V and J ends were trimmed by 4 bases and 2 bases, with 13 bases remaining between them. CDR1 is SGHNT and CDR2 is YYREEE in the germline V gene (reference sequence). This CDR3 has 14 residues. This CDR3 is CASSRVGPTYEQYF. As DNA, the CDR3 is TGTGCCAGCAGCCGAGTAGGGCCGACCTACGAGCAGTACTTC.